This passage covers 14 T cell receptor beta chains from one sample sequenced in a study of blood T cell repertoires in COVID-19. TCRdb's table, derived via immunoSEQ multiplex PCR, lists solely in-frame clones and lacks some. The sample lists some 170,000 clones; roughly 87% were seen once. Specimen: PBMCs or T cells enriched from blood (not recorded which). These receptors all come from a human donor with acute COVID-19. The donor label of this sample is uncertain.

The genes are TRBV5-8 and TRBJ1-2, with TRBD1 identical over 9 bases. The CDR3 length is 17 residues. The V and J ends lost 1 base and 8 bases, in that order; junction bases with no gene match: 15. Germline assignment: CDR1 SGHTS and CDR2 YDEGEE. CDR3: CASSLRGTGNVLVGYTF. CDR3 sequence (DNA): TGTGCCAGCAGCTTGCGGGGGACAGGGAATGTATTGGTGGGCTACACCTTC.

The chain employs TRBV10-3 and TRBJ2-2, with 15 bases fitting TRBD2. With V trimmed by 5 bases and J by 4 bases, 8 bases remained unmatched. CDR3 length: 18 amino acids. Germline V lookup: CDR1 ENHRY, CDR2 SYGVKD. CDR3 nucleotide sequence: TGTGCCATCAGTCACCCGGGACTAGCGGGGGGTCGCACCGGGGAGCTGTTTTTT. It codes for CAISHPGLAGGRTGELFF.

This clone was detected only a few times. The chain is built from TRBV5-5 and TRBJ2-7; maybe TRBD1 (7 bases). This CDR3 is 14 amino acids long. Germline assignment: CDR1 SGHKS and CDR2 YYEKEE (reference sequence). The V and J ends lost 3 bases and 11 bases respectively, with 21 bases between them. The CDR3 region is CASSSLWTGPGEYF. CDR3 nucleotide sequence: TGTGCCAGCAGCTCTCTTTGGACAGGTCCGGGAGAGTACTTC.

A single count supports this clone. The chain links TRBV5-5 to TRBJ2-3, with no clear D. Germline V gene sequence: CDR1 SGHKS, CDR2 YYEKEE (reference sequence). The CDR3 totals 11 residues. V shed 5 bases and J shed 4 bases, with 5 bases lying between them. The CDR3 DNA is TGTGCCAGCAGTTCCGCAGATACGCAGTATTTT. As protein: CASSSADTQYF.

CDR3 loop: CASSVEWRIETEAFF. DNA for the CDR3: TGTGCCAGCAGCGTAGAGTGGAGGATTGAGACTGAAGCTTTCTTT. The chain uses TRBV9 and TRBJ1-1; no clear D. Trimming left V 0 bases short and J 5 bases short, with 14 bases between. The CDR3 is made up of 15 amino acids. CDR1 is SGDLS, CDR2 YYNGEE, per germline. Drawing the rest from reference TRBV9 and TRBJ1-1, the complete variable domain is DSGVTQTPKHLITATGQRVTLRCSPRSGDLSVYWYQQSLDQGLQFLIQYYNGEERAKGNILERFSAQQFPDLHSELNLSSLELGDSALYFCASSVEWRIETEAFFGQGTRLTVV.

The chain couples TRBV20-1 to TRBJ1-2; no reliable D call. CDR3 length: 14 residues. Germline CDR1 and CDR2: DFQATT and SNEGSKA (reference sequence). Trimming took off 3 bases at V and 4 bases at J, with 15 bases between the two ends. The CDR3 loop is CSASKALSVYGYTF. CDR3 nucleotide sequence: TGCAGTGCTAGTAAGGCCCTTAGCGTCTATGGCTACACCTTC.

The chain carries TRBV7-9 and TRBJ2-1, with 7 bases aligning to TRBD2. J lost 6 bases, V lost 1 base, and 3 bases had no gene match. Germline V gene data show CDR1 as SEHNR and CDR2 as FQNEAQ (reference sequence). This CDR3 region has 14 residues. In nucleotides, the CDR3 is TGTGCCAGCAGCTTAGTCACGGGGGGCAATGAGCAGTTCTTC. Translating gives CASSLVTGGNEQFF.

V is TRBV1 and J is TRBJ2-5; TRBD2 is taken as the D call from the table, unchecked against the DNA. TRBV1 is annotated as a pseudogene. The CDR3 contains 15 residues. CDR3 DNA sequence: TGCACCAGCAGCTCTAGGCGGGGATGTAAAGAGACCCAGTACTTC. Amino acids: CTSSSRRGCKETQYF.

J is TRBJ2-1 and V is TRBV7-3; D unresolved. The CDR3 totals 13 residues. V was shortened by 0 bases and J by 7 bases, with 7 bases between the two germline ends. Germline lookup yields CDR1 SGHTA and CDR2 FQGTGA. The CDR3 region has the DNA TGTGCCAGCAGCTTAACGCCGAGGAATGAGCAGTTCTTC. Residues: CASSLTPRNEQFF.

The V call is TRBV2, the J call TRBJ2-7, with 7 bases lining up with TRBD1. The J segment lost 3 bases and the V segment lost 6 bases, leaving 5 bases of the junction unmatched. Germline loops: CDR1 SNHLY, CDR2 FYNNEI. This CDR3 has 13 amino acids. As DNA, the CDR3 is TGTGCCAGCAGACCGGGACAGAACTACGAGCAGTACTTC. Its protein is CASRPGQNYEQYF.

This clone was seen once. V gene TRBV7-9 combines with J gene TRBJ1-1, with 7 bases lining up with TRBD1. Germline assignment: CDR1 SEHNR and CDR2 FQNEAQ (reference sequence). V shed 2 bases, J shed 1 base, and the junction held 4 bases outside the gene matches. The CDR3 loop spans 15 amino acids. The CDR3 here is CASSLKGARNTEAFF. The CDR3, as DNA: TGTGCCAGCAGCTTAAAGGGGGCGCGGAACACTGAAGCTTTCTTT.

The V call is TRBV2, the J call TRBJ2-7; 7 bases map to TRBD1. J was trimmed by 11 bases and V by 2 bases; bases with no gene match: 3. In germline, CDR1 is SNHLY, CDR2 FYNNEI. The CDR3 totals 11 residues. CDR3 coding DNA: TGTGCCAGCAGTGAAAGAGACAGGGAGTACTTC. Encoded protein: CASSERDREYF.

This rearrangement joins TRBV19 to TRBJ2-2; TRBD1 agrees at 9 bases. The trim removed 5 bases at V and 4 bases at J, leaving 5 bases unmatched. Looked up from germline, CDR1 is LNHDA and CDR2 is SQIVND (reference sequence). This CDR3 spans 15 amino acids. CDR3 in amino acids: CASSSRDRVTGELFF. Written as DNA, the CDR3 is TGTGCCAGTAGTTCCCGGGACAGGGTCACCGGGGAGCTGTTTTTT.

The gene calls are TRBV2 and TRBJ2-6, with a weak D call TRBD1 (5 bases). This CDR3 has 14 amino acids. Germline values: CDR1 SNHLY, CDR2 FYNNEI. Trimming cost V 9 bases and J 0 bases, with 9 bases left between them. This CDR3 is CASSTGSGANVLTF. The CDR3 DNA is TGTGCCAGTTCTACAGGCTCTGGGGCCAACGTCCTGACTTTC.